This entry lists 28 T cell receptor beta chains sequenced from one sample in a study of blood T cells in healthy people across ages. Alongside a J-beta primer mix, a sample-barcoded 5' primer served in a second PCR lasting about 6 to 11 cycles. TCRdb re-called the 5' RACE reads with MiXCR, one entry per CDR3 protein. The repertoire consists of 750,000 to 1,000,000 distinct CDR3 sequences, with just under 30% occurring once and the leading ten covering about 9.4%. A further study also used this sample, focusing on T cells of mothers and their children.

Sequenced sample: blood. The receptor source for this set is a woman in her 40s in good health.

Ten or more counts support this clonotype. The rearrangement uses TRBV7-2 and TRBJ2-1; 14 bases map to TRBD2. Trimming took 5 bases from V and 4 from J; bases not matched to a gene: 10. CDR3 length: 18 amino acids. The germline V gene encodes CDR1 SGHTA and CDR2 FQGNSA. The CDR3 sequence: CASSPPQGTSGGYNEQFF. The CDR3 DNA reads as TGTGCCAGCAGCCCCCCTCAAGGGACTAGCGGGGGTTACAATGAGCAGTTCTTC.

The CDR3 bases are TGCAGTGCTAGAGATGCTGGTAGTAGCACAGGGGGGAATCAGCCCCAGCATTTT. As protein: CSARDAGSSTGGNQPQHF. The V gene is TRBV20-1, the J gene TRBJ1-5; 8 bases match TRBD1. The germline gives CDR1 DFQATT, CDR2 SNEGSKA (reference sequence). J lost 4 bases, V lost 0 bases, and 14 bases had no gene match. This CDR3 contains 18 residues.

This clonotype was seen ten or more times. V usage is TRBV12-3 or TRBV12-4 and J usage is TRBJ2-3, with D uncertain. The CDR3 has 11 residues. V was shortened by 3 bases and J by 6 bases, with 4 bases between the two germline ends. This CDR3 is CASSFLDTQYF. CDR3 nucleotide sequence: TGTGCCAGCAGTTTTCTGGATACGCAGTATTTT.

This sequence joins TRBV2 and TRBJ2-7; TRBD1 matches 8 bases. Germline-derived CDR1 and CDR2 are SNHLY and FYNNEI. This CDR3 region has 19 residues. The V gene end was trimmed by 4 bases and the J gene end by 0 bases; junction bases not matched to a gene: 17. This CDR3 reads CASSVSRDRQILISYEQYF. In DNA form, the CDR3 reads TGTGCCAGCAGTGTATCCCGGGACAGGCAAATCTTGATCTCCTACGAGCAGTACTTC.

This chain links TRBV25-1 with TRBJ1-4; 9 bases are shared with TRBD1. This CDR3 contains 15 residues. Germline trimming cut 7 bases from V and 6 bases from J; bases unmatched to any gene: 9. The germline V gene encodes CDR1 MGHDK and CDR2 SYGVNS. In DNA, the CDR3 is TGTGCCAGCATGGGCGGGACAGGGATTTATGAAAAACTGTTTTTT. As protein: CASMGGTGIYEKLFF.

This clonotype was observed many times. The rearrangement links TRBV7-3 to TRBJ2-1, with TRBD2 identical over 7 bases. Looked up from germline, CDR1 is SGHTA and CDR2 is FQGTGA. The trim removed 2 bases at V and 6 bases at J, leaving 10 bases unmatched. This CDR3 is built from 16 residues. The CDR3 reads CASSLRGGGASNEQFF. CDR3 bases: TGTGCCAGCAGCTTACGCGGCGGGGGAGCATCCAATGAGCAGTTCTTC.

The V and J genes are TRBV6-6 and TRBJ2-1; 9 bases fit TRBD2. V dropped 6 bases and J dropped 5; count of bases not matched to a gene: 8. The V gene's germline CDR1 is MNHNY and CDR2 SVGAGI (reference sequence). CDR3 size: 15 residues. CDR3 in DNA: TGTGCCAGCAGATTGAGCGGGGGGCGTAACAATGAGCAGTTCTTC. This encodes CASRLSGGRNNEQFF.

This clonotype was counted a few times. The chain carries TRBV12-3 or TRBV12-4 and TRBJ1-2, with D perhaps matching TRBD1 (6 bases). Deletions cut 11 bases from V and 2 bases from J, with 15 bases between. The CDR3 runs to 13 residues. The chain's CDR3 is CAGNQGGNYGYTF. CDR3 sequence (DNA): TGTGCCGGCAACCAAGGGGGGAACTATGGCTACACCTTC.

The gene calls are TRBV4-1 and TRBJ2-3, with D perhaps TRBD1 or TRBD2 (5 bases each). V was cut by 1 base and J by 2 bases, with 16 bases left in between. The CDR3 loop spans 17 amino acids. The germline gives CDR1 MGHRA, CDR2 YSYEKL. CDR3 DNA sequence: TGCGCCAGCAGCCAAGGGGACCCCTGGGGCCTCACAGATACGCAGTATTTT. Translation: CASSQGDPWGLTDTQYF.

This clonotype was counted once. One base away lies a much larger clone, so this may be a sequencing read error. CDR3 bases: TGCAGTGCGGCGGCGGGGGATGAGCAGTACTTC. It is translated as CSAAAGDEQYF. The chain has TRBV20-1 and TRBJ2-5; 7 bases are shared with TRBD2. This CDR3 contains 11 residues. Germline lookup yields CDR1 DFQATT and CDR2 SNEGSKA (reference sequence). J gave up 11 bases and V 6 bases, and 9 bases lay outside the gene matches.

This clonotype has a single count. The V and J genes are TRBV6-5 and TRBJ2-3, with 12 nucleotides matching TRBD2. V lost 0 bases, J lost 6 bases, and 7 bases stayed unmatched. Germline V lookup: CDR1 MNHEY, CDR2 SVGAGI. The CDR3 spans 17 residues. CDR3 region: CASSYSSLAGGTDTQYF. CDR3 DNA sequence: TGTGCCAGCAGTTACTCGAGTCTAGCGGGGGGGACGGATACGCAGTATTTT.

This clonotype has a count of ten or more. The V call is TRBV29-1, the J call TRBJ2-5, with D possibly being TRBD1 or TRBD2 (5 bases each). The DNA end is a closer match to TRBJ2-7, so the J assignment may be wrong. The CDR3 is made up of 14 amino acids. Germline assignment: CDR1 SQVTM and CDR2 ANQGSEA. CDR3 nucleotides: TGCAGCGTTGATTTAACCGGGACCCGCGGCGAGCAGTACTTC. Translated, it gives CSVDLTGTRGEQYF.

This clonotype was counted many times. This chain joins TRBV4-3 and TRBJ1-4; TRBD1 is a possible D gene (6 bases). V gave up 2 bases and J gave up 3 bases, with 13 bases separating them. CDR1 is LGHNA, CDR2 YSLEER, per germline. This CDR3 spans 16 amino acids. The CDR3 region is CASSQFGGAPNEKLFF. The CDR3 DNA follows: TGCGCCAGCAGCCAATTCGGGGGCGCCCCTAATGAAAAACTGTTTTTT.

This clonotype was seen many times. The rearrangement links TRBV29-1 to TRBJ1-2; perhaps TRBD1 as D (5 bases). The CDR3 runs to 13 residues. Trimming pared 1 base from V and 4 bases from J, leaving 10 bases between. Germline values: CDR1 SQVTM, CDR2 ANQGSEA. CDR3 amino acids: CSVEGEGIYGYTF. The CDR3, as DNA: TGCAGCGTTGAAGGAGAGGGGATCTATGGCTACACCTTC.

The gene calls are TRBV28 and TRBJ2-5, with TRBD2 as a possible D gene (7 bases). Deletions cut 3 bases from V and 4 bases from J, with 12 bases between. Germline V gene lookup returns CDR1 MDHEN and CDR2 SYDVKM. The CDR3 totals 14 residues. CDR3 sequence reads: CASSFRRGLETQYF. Written as DNA, the CDR3 is TGTGCCAGCAGTTTCCGGCGGGGGCTAGAGACCCAGTACTTC.

The V gene is TRBV6-1, the J gene TRBJ1-5; D unclear. The CDR3 covers 14 residues. Germline V gene lookup returns CDR1 MNHNS and CDR2 SASEGT. Trimming took off 1 base at V and 3 bases at J, with 7 bases between the two ends. The DNA of the CDR3 is TGTGCCAGCAGTGAAGTACAGCCCAATCAGCCCCAGCATTTT. The encoded protein is CASSEVQPNQPQHF.

This clonotype was recorded a few times. This chain uses TRBV28 with TRBJ1-2; D not resolved. The germline V and J ends were trimmed by 5 bases and 2 bases, with 6 bases remaining between them. Germline CDR1 reads MDHEN; CDR2 reads SYDVKM. CDR3 length: 12 amino acids. The CDR3 DNA sequence: TGTGCCAGCAGTCGCCCGAACTATGGCTACACCTTC. This encodes CASSRPNYGYTF.

This chain connects TRBV12-3 or TRBV12-4 to TRBJ2-1; 11 bases are shared with TRBD2. The length of the CDR3 is 15 residues. The V gene end was trimmed by 3 bases and the J gene end by 7 bases; junction bases not matched to a gene: 5. CDR3 amino acids: CASSFSSGGRNEQFF. CDR3 nucleotide sequence: TGTGCCAGCAGTTTCTCTAGCGGGGGGAGGAATGAGCAGTTCTTC.

V and J are TRBV4-1 and TRBJ1-1; D might be TRBD1 (5 bases). Trimming shortened V by 3 bases and J by 5 bases, and 19 bases separated the two germline ends. CDR1 is MGHRA and CDR2 is YSYEKL in the germline V gene. The CDR3 loop spans 16 amino acids. This chain's CDR3 is CASSHPTGGIGTEAFF. The DNA for the CDR3 is TGCGCCAGCAGCCATCCGACGGGGGGGATTGGGACTGAAGCTTTCTTT.

About this clonotype: A much larger clone is a single base away; this may be a read error. V and J are TRBV7-3 and TRBJ2-5, with 15 bases fitting TRBD2. The CDR3 contains 16 residues. The germline V gene encodes CDR1 SGHTA and CDR2 FQGTGA. J gave up 2 bases and V 8 bases, and 6 bases lay outside the gene matches. The CDR3: CASGSGTSGGQETQYF. The CDR3 nucleotides are TGTGCCAGCGGCTCCGGGACTAGCGGGGGGCAAGAGACCCAGTACTTC.

This clonotype was seen a few times. V usage is TRBV28 and J usage is TRBJ1-5, with a weak D call TRBD1 (5 bases). CDR1 is MDHEN, CDR2 SYDVKM, per germline. The CDR3 contains 14 residues. The germline V and J ends were trimmed by 5 bases and 6 bases, with 14 bases remaining between them. In DNA, the CDR3 is TGTGCCAGCAGTCCGGGGACTCTTCGTCAGCCCCAGCATTTT. This translates into CASSPGTLRQPQHF.

Notes on this clonotype: An end of the junction does not agree with germline; a read error may underlie this. V usage is TRBV28 and J usage is TRBJ2-3; the match to TRBD2 covers 9 bases. CDR3 length: 15 residues. Germline V gives CDR1 MDHEN, CDR2 SYDVKM. The CDR3 sequence is CASRFSGGGTDAQYF. For the CDR3, the DNA is TGTGCCAGCAGGTTTAGCGGGGGAGGCACAGATGCGCAGTATTTT.

This clonotype has at least ten counts. The V and J genes are TRBV6-5 and TRBJ2-3; tentative D call: TRBD1 (6 bases). Germline V gene data show CDR1 as MNHEY and CDR2 as SVGAGI. The CDR3 spans 14 residues. Trimming took off 6 bases at V and 4 bases at J, with 14 bases between the two ends. The CDR3 nucleotides are TGTGCCAGCAGAAGGACAGATACTTCAGATACGCAGTATTTT. Protein sequence: CASRRTDTSDTQYF.

This clonotype was seen repeatedly, ten times or more. The chain couples TRBV4-3 to TRBJ2-5; D is unclear. This CDR3 is built from 15 residues. Germline values: CDR1 LGHNA, CDR2 YSLEER. Trimming left V 0 bases short and J 7 bases short, with 15 bases between. The CDR3: CASSQDYLQSGTQYF. The DNA of the CDR3 is TGCGCCAGCAGCCAAGACTATCTCCAGTCGGGGACCCAGTACTTC.

A note on this clonotype: One end of the junction varies from germline; a read error may be responsible. The rearrangement links TRBV27 to TRBJ1-2; D not resolved. This CDR3 is built from 10 residues. Germline CDR1 is MNHEY and CDR2 is SMNVEV (reference sequence). CDR3 protein: CAGLSYGYTF. CDR3 sequence (DNA): TGCGCCGGCTTAAGCTATGGCTACACCTTC.

V usage is TRBV24-1 and J usage is TRBJ2-5, with D perhaps matching TRBD2 (7 bases). This CDR3 has 14 residues. Germline V gives CDR1 KGHDR, CDR2 SFDVKD. Trimming pared 5 bases from V and 2 bases from J, leaving 11 bases between. The CDR3 bases are TGTGCCACCAGTGGGGGGCGGGGGCAAGAGACCCAGTACTTC. Protein product: CATSGGRGQETQYF.

The genes are TRBV5-1 and TRBJ2-7, with D perhaps being TRBD1 or TRBD2 (5 bases each). This CDR3 contains 16 residues. V lost 0 bases and J 1 base, leaving 14 bases between the germline ends. CDR1 and CDR2 from the germline V gene are SGHRS and YFSETQ. CDR3 in amino acids: CASSLGERGPSYEQYF. CDR3 sequence (DNA): TGCGCCAGCAGCTTGGGAGAGAGGGGCCCTTCCTACGAGCAGTACTTC.

This clonotype was counted once. A read error may produce the germline difference seen at one junction end. This chain joins TRBV5-1 and TRBJ1-2, with D perhaps matching TRBD1 (6 bases). CDR1 SGHRS and CDR2 YFSETQ come from the germline V gene. The CDR3 spans 14 residues. The CDR3 loop reads CTSSFDRKALGYTF. The CDR3 DNA reads TGCACCAGCAGCTTTGACAGGAAAGCTCTTGGCTACACCTTC. Based on the CDR3 plus reference TRBV5-1 and TRBJ1-2, the full variable domain is KAGVTQTPRYLIKTRGQQVTLSCSPISGHRSVSWYQQTPGQGLQFLFEYFSETQRNKGNFPGRFSGRQFSNSRSEMNVSTLELGDSALYLCTSSFDRKALGYTFGSGTRLTVV.